The 28 T cell receptor beta chains below all came from one sample that was sequenced in a study of cytomegalovirus exposure and HLA in healthy donors. Produced via immunoSEQ multiplex PCR; TCRdb's table is partial and in-frame only. The sample shows roughly 43,000 clones, about 93% of them seen only once. Material for sequencing was PBMCs. All receptors derive from a man between 18 and 29 years old in good health and CMV-seronegative.

The chain is built from TRBV5-4 and TRBJ1-3; D gene uncertain. Trimming left V 0 bases short and J 0 bases short, with 4 bases between. The CDR3 covers 14 residues. Germline loops: CDR1 SGHNT, CDR2 YYREEE (reference sequence). DNA of the CDR3: TGTGCCAGCAGCTTGGACAGCTCTGGAAACACCATATATTTT. Translating gives CASSLDSSGNTIYF.

The chain has TRBV7-3 and TRBJ1-2, with 8 bases fitting TRBD1. This CDR3 spans 13 amino acids. J was trimmed by 6 bases and V by 3 bases; bases with no gene match: 3. The germline CDR1 and CDR2 sequences are SGHTA and FQGTGA. Here the CDR3 reads CASSLTGENGYTF. As DNA, the CDR3 is TGTGCCAGCAGCTTGACAGGGGAGAATGGCTACACCTTC.

The chain carries TRBV6-6 and TRBJ1-2; D is uncertain. The V and J ends lost 6 bases and 5 bases respectively, with 16 bases between them. Looked up from germline, CDR1 is MNHNY and CDR2 is SVGAGI (reference sequence). This CDR3 is 14 amino acids long. The CDR3 DNA follows: TGTGCCAGCAGGAATGGCAGGCCTGGGTATGGCTACACCTTC. Translation: CASRNGRPGYGYTF.

CDR3 in DNA: TGTGCCAGCAGTGGGGCAGGGGTGAACACTGAAGCTTTCTTT. Translated: CASSGAGVNTEAFF. V and J are TRBV6-1 and TRBJ1-1, with D perhaps matching TRBD1 (6 bases). CDR3 length: 14 residues. V was trimmed by 4 bases and J by 0 bases, leaving 9 bases between them. Germline CDR1 MNHNS, CDR2 SASEGT.

This rearrangement joins TRBV10-3 to TRBJ1-2, with a possible D match to TRBD1 (6 bases). V was shortened by 3 bases and J by 2 bases, with 16 bases between the two germline ends. CDR1 is ENHRY, CDR2 SYGVKD, per germline. This CDR3 comprises 16 residues. Written as DNA, the CDR3 is TGTGCCATCAGTGAAGGGGGGGGCCAGACGAACTATGGCTACACCTTC. As protein: CAISEGGGQTNYGYTF.

This rearrangement joins TRBV7-8 to TRBJ1-5; D unresolved. This CDR3 is 13 amino acids long. The V end was cut by 1 base, the J end by 6 bases, with 7 bases between. Germline lookup yields CDR1 SGHVS and CDR2 FQNEAQ. The CDR3 DNA reads TGTGCCAGCAGCTTAGGGCGGCTTCAGCCCCAGCATTTT. Encoded protein: CASSLGRLQPQHF.

This clone was observed a handful of times. The rearrangement joins TRBV5-6 to TRBJ2-6; the D is unclear. The CDR3 sequence is 15 residues long. V lost 2 bases, J lost 6 bases, and 12 bases lay in between. Germline CDR1 SGHDT, CDR2 YYEEEE. The CDR3 sequence: CASSFEALVANVLTF. In DNA, the CDR3 is TGTGCCAGCAGCTTCGAAGCTCTGGTGGCCAACGTCCTGACTTTC.

In DNA, the CDR3 is TGCGCCAGCAGCCTGATAATTGGACAGGCGGGGGGCTACACCTTC. This gives the protein CASSLIIGQAGGYTF. V is TRBV5-1 and J is TRBJ1-2; TRBD1 matches 7 bases. With V trimmed by 4 bases and J by 8 bases, 14 bases remained unmatched. The CDR3 is 15 residues long. The germline CDR1 and CDR2 sequences are SGHRS and YFSETQ.

The chain uses TRBV9 and TRBJ2-1; 7 bases align to TRBD2. The CDR3 covers 13 residues. The trim removed 4 bases at V and 10 bases at J, leaving 8 bases unmatched. Germline lookup yields CDR1 SGDLS and CDR2 YYNGEE. The CDR3 DNA reads as TGTGCCAGCAGCAGGGAACTAGCGACCGAGCAGTTCTTC. Protein product: CASSRELATEQFF.

This clone was seen a single time. The chain links TRBV19 to TRBJ2-4; 12 bases fit TRBD2. Trimming removed 2 bases from V and 1 base from J; junction bases left unmatched: 0. Germline CDR1 reads LNHDA; CDR2 reads SQIVND (reference sequence). This CDR3 contains 16 residues. The CDR3 bases are TGTGCCAGTAGTATAACTAGCGGGGGGGCCAAAAACATTCAGTACTTC. Protein product: CASSITSGGAKNIQYF.

This chain connects TRBV28 to TRBJ1-5; tentative D call: TRBD1 (5 bases). CDR1 and CDR2 (germline): MDHEN, SYDVKM. This CDR3 has 14 residues. The V end lost 3 bases, the J end lost 3 bases, and 9 bases lay between the germline ends. The CDR3 is CASSLGDYNQPQHF. The DNA for the CDR3 is TGTGCCAGCAGTTTGGGGGACTACAATCAGCCCCAGCATTTT.

CDR3 sequence reads: CASSDRGDTGELFF. The CDR3 DNA is TGTGCCAGCAGTGACCGGGGGGACACCGGGGAGCTGTTTTTT. The V call is TRBV6-4, the J call TRBJ2-2; 7 bases match TRBD2. The CDR3 sequence is 14 residues long. Germline CDR1 is MRHNA and CDR2 is SNTAGT. Trimming removed 2 bases from V and 3 bases from J; junction bases left unmatched: 0.

The CDR3: CASSSLTGANVLTF. CDR3 bases: TGTGCCAGCAGTTCACTCACTGGGGCCAACGTCCTGACTTTC. This chain joins TRBV27 and TRBJ2-6; D is ambiguous. Trimming shortened V by 4 bases and J by 2 bases, and 6 bases separated the two germline ends. The CDR3 extends over 14 amino acids. CDR1 is MNHEY and CDR2 is SMNVEV in the germline V gene (reference sequence).

This rearrangement joins TRBV7-9 to TRBJ1-3; D is unresolved. CDR3 length equals 17 residues. Germline V gene sequence: CDR1 SEHNR, CDR2 FQNEAQ (reference sequence). Trimming took off 1 base at V and 0 bases at J, with 13 bases between the two ends. In DNA, the CDR3 is TGTGCCAGCAGCTTAGTTGCGGGCATGAGCTCTGGAAACACCATATATTTT. Translated, it gives CASSLVAGMSSGNTIYF.

V usage is TRBV27 and J usage is TRBJ1-2; TRBD1 is a possible D gene (5 bases). The length of the CDR3 is 15 residues. The V gene's germline CDR1 is MNHEY and CDR2 SMNVEV (reference sequence). Trimming shortened V by 0 bases and J by 4 bases, and 12 bases separated the two germline ends. CDR3 region: CASSLSAGRGYGYTF. The CDR3 DNA reads as TGTGCCAGCAGTTTATCGGCAGGGCGAGGCTATGGCTACACCTTC.

This chain joins TRBV19 and TRBJ1-2, with unresolved D. This CDR3 comprises 14 residues. Germline V gene sequence: CDR1 LNHDA, CDR2 SQIVND (reference sequence). V shed 7 bases and J shed 0 bases, with 12 bases lying between them. The CDR3 sequence: CASKVGSSNYGYTF. Written as DNA, the CDR3 is TGTGCCAGTAAGGTGGGGAGTTCTAACTATGGCTACACCTTC.

For the CDR3, the DNA is TGTGCCAGCAGGCAAGGGAATACAGGGAACTATGGCTACACCTTC. This encodes CASRQGNTGNYGYTF. The chain links TRBV9 to TRBJ1-2, with D perhaps TRBD1 (6 bases). V was clipped by 5 bases and J by 2 bases, with 16 bases between them. The CDR3 length is 15 residues. CDR1 SGDLS and CDR2 YYNGEE come from the germline V gene.

This clone was seen just once. The CDR3, as DNA: TGTGCCAGCAGTCCAGGGGCGGTTGAAAAACTGTTTTTT. As protein: CASSPGAVEKLFF. The chain uses TRBV6-1 and TRBJ1-4; perhaps TRBD1 as D (6 bases). This CDR3 region has 13 residues. Trimming took 5 bases from V and 7 from J, leaving 11 bases between them. Germline CDR1 MNHNS, CDR2 SASEGT.

This chain joins TRBV7-8 and TRBJ1-2, with 10 bases identical to TRBD1. The CDR3 is made up of 14 amino acids. V shed 5 bases and J 5 bases; nucleotides not matched to a gene: 5. The germline gives CDR1 SGHVS, CDR2 FQNEAQ. DNA of the CDR3: TGTGCCAGCAGCCCGAGGACAGGGGGGTATGGCTACACCTTC. This translates into CASSPRTGGYGYTF.

This rearrangement joins TRBV19 to TRBJ2-7, with D possibly being TRBD2 (6 bases). The CDR3 is 16 residues long. Trimming took 6 bases from V and 0 from J, leaving 18 bases between them. Per germline, CDR1 LNHDA and CDR2 SQIVND (reference sequence). CDR3: CASSAGPRTSSYEQYF. For the CDR3, the DNA is TGTGCCAGTAGCGCGGGACCGAGAACCAGCTCCTACGAGCAGTACTTC.

The V call is TRBV9, the J call TRBJ2-7; D may be TRBD2 (6 bases). With 0 bases removed from V and 3 bases from J, the gap between germline ends came to 13 bases. From germline, CDR1 is SGDLS and CDR2 YYNGEE. The CDR3 has 15 residues. The CDR3 loop reads CASSVDGRGNYEQYF. In DNA form, the CDR3 reads TGTGCCAGCAGCGTAGACGGGCGGGGCAACTACGAGCAGTACTTC. Using reference TRBV9 and TRBJ2-7 for the parts outside the CDR3, the full variable domain is DSGVTQTPKHLITATGQRVTLRCSPRSGDLSVYWYQQSLDQGLQFLIQYYNGEERAKGNILERFSAQQFPDLHSELNLSSLELGDSALYFCASSVDGRGNYEQYFGPGTRLTVT.

The J gene is TRBJ2-5, the V gene TRBV5-1; possibly TRBD2 for D (7 bases). The CDR3 spans 17 residues. The germline CDR1 and CDR2 sequences are SGHRS and YFSETQ. Trimming cost V 4 bases and J 2 bases, with 21 bases left between them. CDR3 nucleotides: TGCGCCAGCAGCGGGCGGGGGCCAAAACAGCCGCAAGAGACCCAGTACTTC. Amino acid sequence: CASSGRGPKQPQETQYF.

In its sample, this clone was seen once. The rearrangement uses TRBV29-1 and TRBJ1-2; D may be TRBD1 (5 bases). Trimming shortened V by 2 bases and J by 4 bases, and 14 bases separated the two germline ends. The CDR3 is made up of 14 amino acids. Looked up from germline, CDR1 is SQVTM and CDR2 is ANQGSEA. CDR3 amino acids: CSVEPPGLLYGYTF. The CDR3 DNA is TGCAGCGTTGAACCCCCGGGACTGCTCTATGGCTACACCTTC.

Here the CDR3 DNA reads TGCGCCAGCAGCTTGGGACAGGGCCCAACTAATGAAAAACTGTTTTTT. Its protein is CASSLGQGPTNEKLFF. The chain carries TRBV5-1 and TRBJ1-4; the match to TRBD1 covers 7 bases. Trimming took 0 bases from V and 0 from J; bases not matched to a gene: 2. The germline CDR1 and CDR2 sequences are SGHRS and YFSETQ. This CDR3 region has 16 residues.

The J gene is TRBJ2-7, the V gene TRBV5-1; 9 positions agree with TRBD1. From germline, CDR1 is SGHRS and CDR2 YFSETQ. The CDR3 is 14 amino acids. Unmatched junction bases numbered 7, after V lost 7 bases and J lost 2 bases. The chain's CDR3 is CASALGTGPYEQYF. In DNA form, the CDR3 reads TGCGCCAGCGCCCTCGGGACAGGGCCCTACGAGCAGTACTTC.

The rearrangement links TRBV5-1 to TRBJ2-3; tentative D call: TRBD1 (6 bases). The V end lost 7 bases, the J end lost 0 bases, and 18 bases lay between the germline ends. CDR1 SGHRS and CDR2 YFSETQ come from the germline V gene. CDR3 length: 16 residues. The CDR3 DNA follows: TGCGCCAGCTCCCGAGAGGGGGACGTTAGCACAGATACGCAGTATTTT. As protein: CASSREGDVSTDTQYF.

The genes are TRBV7-6 and TRBJ1-5; D gene uncertain. Per the germline V gene, CDR1 is SGHVS and CDR2 is FNYEAQ. Trimming shortened V by 5 bases and J by 3 bases, and 11 bases separated the two germline ends. The CDR3 is 14 amino acids. CDR3 DNA: TGTGCCAGCAGCCGAACAGAAAACAATCAGCCCCAGCATTTT. Its protein is CASSRTENNQPQHF. Looking up the rest from reference TRBV7-6 and TRBJ1-5 gives the full variable domain: GAGVSQSPRYKVTKRGQDVALRCDPISGHVSLYWYRQALGQGPEFLTYFNYEAQQDKSGLPNDRFSAERPEGSISTLTIQRTEQRDSAMYRCASSRTENNQPQHFGDGTRLSIL.

This clone was observed once. V and J are TRBV19 and TRBJ2-5; the D is unclear. V was clipped by 0 bases and J by 5 bases, with 4 bases between them. Germline loops: CDR1 LNHDA, CDR2 SQIVND (reference sequence). There are 12 residues in the CDR3. DNA for the CDR3: TGTGCCAGTAGTATAGATCTGGAGACCCAGTACTTC. Its translation: CASSIDLETQYF.